This T cell receptor (beta chain) was sequenced in a study of CD8+CD57+ T cells in acquired aplastic anemia (dated by TCRdb to 2017 to 2018). About the study as a whole: Extracted DNA from sorted CD4+ and CD8+ cells averaged approximately 3.4 ug, ranging from roughly 0.19 to 27.4 ug. CD8+CD57+ expansion was defined as frequency above the mean frequency observed in healthy subjects.

What the research found in general, with its limitations: Twenty-nine CD8+ CDR3 sequences were shared between patients and controls but appeared highly expressed in patients and within their immunodominant clones. CD8+ Simpson's diversity did not differ significantly between patients and healthy controls (P=0.060).

Measured from the cysteine to the phenylalanine, the CDR3 is 14 residues long. Solely the CDR3 DNA is kept, with 42 bases framed from the first base. CDR1 KGHDR and CDR2 SFDVKD are derived from the germline V gene. V loses 5 bases at its end and J loses 8 bases; junction bases beyond the gene matches: 4. Genomic DNA was used as template for profiling of TCR beta VDJ combinations and CDR3 sequences. An Illumina HiSeq 2000 was the platform used for TCR repertoire sequencing. The paper's data handling went like this. TRBV/TRBJ rearrangement plots, CDR3 size and DJ length profiles, and Simpson's diversity index were used to evaluate the repertoires. The most abundant DNA sequence in the deep sequencing data was defined as the immunodominant clone. CDR3 amino acid sequences were screened for sharing across subjects and compared with published repertoires and the VDJdb database. The public reads were reanalyzed by TCRdb: fastp trimming at Q25, MiXCR alignment, in-frame beta chains only. Rows with one shared CDR3 protein collapse into an entry with the most common genes and DNA. These V and J calls derive from TCRdb rather than the authors' analysis. This sample comprises some 170,000 distinct CDR3 sequences, over 55% of them detected only once. The top ten clones comprise more than 35% of the sample.

Patients chosen for sequencing had shown expansion of CD8+CD57+ cells by flow cytometry. Every patient had severe acquired aplastic anemia, diagnosed using the International Study of Aplastic Anemia and Agranulocytosis and Camitta criteria. Patients had received no therapy at the time of blood sampling. TCR repertoires of sorted CD4+ and CD8+ blood T cells from severe aplastic anemia patients and healthy subjects were deep-sequenced in the study. Patients were enrolled under clinicaltrials.gov protocols 00001620, 01623167, 00001397, 00071045, 00081523 and 00961064 in the USA. Ficoll-Paque density gradient centrifugation was used to isolate peripheral blood mononuclear cells. Before DNA extraction, CD4+ and CD8+ T cells were sorted by FACS or by magnetic beads. This clonotype was picked up a small number of times. The antigen this receptor binds is unknown. No per-base quality is available; no much larger clone lies one base away.

The chain is assembled from TRBV24-1 and TRBJ2-1; the central 11 bases match TRBD1. Sequencing used sorted CD4+, CD8+, or CD8+CD57+ T cells (not recorded which) from PBMCs. The receptor was derived from a human donor with aplastic anemia. Here is the DNA: TGTGCCACCAGTGGGACAGGGGGCTTGGATGAGCAGTTCTTC. Its protein reads: CATSGTGGLDEQFF.